This T cell receptor beta chain was sequenced during a study of blood T cell repertoires in COVID-19. About the research overall: Donors in the United States, Italy and Spain gave samples during acute or convalescent COVID-19. In each case, the material was cDNA or gDNA derived from T cells, B-cell-depleted T cells, or PBMCs.

The authors' processing: Estimation of nucleated cell counts was performed using reference gene primer amplification. Using immunoSEQ multiplex PCR, the repertoire was profiled, and TCRdb retains in-frame clones only, with some absent. The V and J calls and clone size are taken from that table; D and trimming were inferred from the DNA. The sample carries roughly 97,000 clones, 90% recorded once. Germline V gene lookup returns CDR1 SGHNT and CDR2 YYREEE (reference sequence). The CDR3 totals 14 residues. The V gene end was trimmed by 2 bases and the J gene end by 6 bases; junction bases not matched to a gene: 7.

Sequencing was done on a sample of peripheral blood. V is TRBV5-4 and J is TRBJ1-2; 7 bases are shared with TRBD1. The sequence derives from a man between 60 and 70 years old with acute or convalescent COVID-19. The CDR3 DNA sequence: TGTGCCAGCAGCTTACAGGGGCCGGGACATGGCTACACCTTC. The encoded protein is CASSLQGPGHGYTF.